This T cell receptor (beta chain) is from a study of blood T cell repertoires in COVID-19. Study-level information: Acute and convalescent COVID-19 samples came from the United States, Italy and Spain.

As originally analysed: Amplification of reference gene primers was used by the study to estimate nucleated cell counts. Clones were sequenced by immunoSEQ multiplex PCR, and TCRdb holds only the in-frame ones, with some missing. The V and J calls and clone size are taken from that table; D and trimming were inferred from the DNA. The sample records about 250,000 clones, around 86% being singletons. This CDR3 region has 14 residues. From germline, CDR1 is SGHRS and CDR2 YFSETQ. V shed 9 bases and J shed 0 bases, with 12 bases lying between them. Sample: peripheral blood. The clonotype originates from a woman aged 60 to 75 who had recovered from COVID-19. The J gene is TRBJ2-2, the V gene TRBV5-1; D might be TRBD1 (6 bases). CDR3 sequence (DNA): TGCGCCACAGGACAGATCGCGAACACCGGGGAGCTGTTTTTT. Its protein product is CATGQIANTGELFF.